These 13 T cell receptor beta chains came from one sample sequenced in a study of T cells in tuberculosis. Indicated time point: new active TB diagnosis, blood taken before or within 7 days of starting treatment. Profiled with immunoSEQ multiplex PCR; TCRdb holds only in-frame clones, not every one. There are 30,000 or so clones in the sample; 90% to 95% occur only once, and around 7% lies in the top ten. The sample here was PBMCs, taken at tuberculosis diagnosis. All receptors derive from an adult with tuberculosis. Some clones in this sample may be carry-over from other donors' samples.

This chain uses TRBV5-4 with TRBJ1-1, with TRBD1 matching 12 bases. The CDR3 has 15 residues. V shed 4 bases and J 4 bases; nucleotides not matched to a gene: 5. Germline V gene data show CDR1 as SGHNT and CDR2 as YYREEE (reference sequence). CDR3 bases: TGTGCCAGCAGCCAGGGACAGGGGGCAATCACTGAAGCTTTCTTT. Translation: CASSQGQGAITEAFF.

The chain combines TRBV15 with TRBJ1-2, with D hard to call. The CDR3 runs to 14 residues. Trimming cost V 5 bases and J 4 bases, with 14 bases left between them. Per the germline V gene, CDR1 is LNHNV and CDR2 is YYDKDF (reference sequence). The CDR3 coding sequence is TGTGCCACCAGCCAACGGGAGCGGGTCTATGGCTACACCTTC. Residues: CATSQRERVYGYTF.

The chain combines TRBV21-1 with TRBJ2-7; the table's TRBD1 call for D was not verified on the DNA. TRBV21-1 is a listed pseudogene. CDR3 size: 20 residues. The CDR3: CASNPTGRDSPHLSSYEQYF. The DNA for the CDR3 is TGTGCCAGCAACCCTACGGGGCGGGACAGTCCCCACCTGAGCTCCTACGAGCAGTACTTC.

J is TRBJ1-1 and V is TRBV21-1; TRBD1 is the table's D call and was not checked against the DNA. TRBV21-1 is annotated as a pseudogene. The CDR3 extends over 19 amino acids. The CDR3 spells CASSKVIQDRPSLNTEAFF. In nucleotides, the CDR3 is TGTGCCAGCAGCAAAGTTATCCAGGACAGGCCTTCCTTGAACACTGAAGCTTTCTTT.

The chain recombines TRBV7-6 with TRBJ2-1; 9 bases are a match to TRBD2. Germline lookup yields CDR1 SGHVS and CDR2 FNYEAQ. The CDR3 contains 19 residues. The junction had 15 bases not matched to a gene; V was cut back by 6 bases and J by 0 bases. In DNA form, the CDR3 reads TGTGCCAGCAGGCTAGCTGCTAGCGGGGCCGCGAGCTCCTACAATGAGCAGTTCTTC. As protein: CASRLAASGAASSYNEQFF.

By sample fraction, this clone is medium-sized. The chain joins TRBV6-6 to TRBJ1-2; 7 nucleotides agree with TRBD1. Germline values: CDR1 MNHNY, CDR2 SVGAGI (reference sequence). The CDR3 has 13 amino acids. V gave up 6 bases and J gave up 3 bases; unmatched junction bases: 4. CDR3 bases: TGTGCCAGCAGAATTACAGGGGACTATGGCTACACCTTC. Its protein is CASRITGDYGYTF.

This chain uses TRBV18 with TRBJ1-1, with TRBD1 matching over 12 bases. CDR3 length equals 15 residues. With V trimmed by 1 base and J by 6 bases, 3 bases remained unmatched. Germline V gives CDR1 KGHSH, CDR2 LQKENI. DNA for the CDR3: TGTGCCAGCTCACCACGGGACAGGGGGCTGGCTGAAGCTTTCTTT. Translating it yields CASSPRDRGLAEAFF.

In DNA, the CDR3 is TGTGCCAGCAGTATAGGAACCGGGACAGCAAATTCACCCCTCCACTTT. It translates to CASSIGTGTANSPLHF. The rearrangement joins TRBV7-9 to TRBJ1-6, with 7 bases fitting TRBD1. Trimming cost V 6 bases and J 7 bases; bases outside gene matches: 12. CDR1 SEHNR and CDR2 FQNEAQ come from the germline V gene (reference sequence). The CDR3 extends over 16 amino acids.

The rearrangement uses TRBV27 and TRBJ2-2, with a tentative D call TRBD2 (6 bases). Germline loops: CDR1 MNHEY, CDR2 SMNVEV (reference sequence). The CDR3 length is 15 residues. Trimming left V 6 bases short and J 3 bases short, with 14 bases between. The CDR3 DNA reads TGTGCCAGCAGCTTAGGGGACTTTTACACCGGGGAGCTGTTTTTT. It specifies CASSLGDFYTGELFF.

V usage is TRBV7-2 and J usage is TRBJ1-6, with TRBD1 matching over 9 bases. V lost 5 bases to trimming and J lost 10 bases; unmatched junction nucleotides: 6. The CDR3 extends over 14 amino acids. Germline V gene sequence: CDR1 SGHTA, CDR2 FQGNSA. CDR3 protein: CASSQGQGRSPLHF. CDR3 DNA sequence: TGTGCCAGCAGCCAAGGACAGGGGAGATCACCCCTCCACTTT. The variable domain in full, with the rest retrieved from reference TRBV7-2 and TRBJ1-6, is GAGVSQSPSNKVTEKGKDVELRCDPISGHTALYWYRQSLGQGLEFLIYFQGNSAPDKSGLPSDRFSAERTGGSVSTLTIQRTQQEDSAVYLCASSQGQGRSPLHFGNGTRLTVT.

This clone appeared once. V is TRBV4-2 and J is TRBJ2-7; TRBD2 matches at 16 bases. Germline values: CDR1 LGHNA, CDR2 YNFKEQ. The CDR3 is made up of 19 amino acids. V lost 3 bases and J lost 4; bases outside the gene matches: 12. In DNA, the CDR3 is TGTGCCAGCAGCCAGTTCCCCTCCGGGACTAGCGGGGGGGCTTACGAGCAGTACTTC. Translation gives CASSQFPSGTSGGAYEQYF.

V and J are TRBV5-1 and TRBJ1-5, with 7 bases identical to TRBD1. Trimming took 4 bases from V and 4 from J; bases not matched to a gene: 5. The V gene's germline CDR1 is SGHRS and CDR2 YFSETQ. The CDR3 loop spans 14 amino acids. This CDR3 reads CASSRDSSNQPQHF. The DNA for the CDR3 is TGCGCCAGCAGCCGGGACAGCTCAAATCAGCCCCAGCATTTT.

The rearrangement links TRBV15 to TRBJ2-7; the D gene is possibly TRBD2 (5 bases). CDR1 and CDR2 from the germline V gene are LNHNV and YYDKDF (reference sequence). Trimming shortened V by 0 bases and J by 2 bases, and 14 bases separated the two germline ends. The CDR3 extends over 16 amino acids. CDR3: CATSRDQRGTTYEQYF. The DNA for the CDR3 is TGTGCCACCAGCAGAGATCAACGGGGAACCACCTACGAGCAGTACTTC.